These 5 T cell receptor beta chains share one sample of origin, sequenced in a study of shared clonotypes between healthy human individuals. The data were produced by immunoSEQ multiplex PCR, yet TCRdb's version contains in-frame clones alone and is incomplete. The sample shows 450,000 to 500,000 clones, 81% of them seen only once. The sequenced sample consisted of PBMCs. The source of these receptors is a middle-aged woman in good health. Some clones in this sample may be carry-over from other donors' samples.

The table lists this clone with many counts. The V call is TRBV30, the J call TRBJ2-2; a possible D gene is TRBD2 (5 bases). Trimming took 8 bases from V and 0 from J, leaving 22 bases between them. The CDR3 loop spans 17 amino acids. Germline loops: CDR1 GTSNPN, CDR2 SVGIG (reference sequence). As DNA, the CDR3 is TGTGCCCGGGGATTACCCGCCGGGCGGGCGAACACCGGGGAGCTGTTTTTT. Translation: CARGLPAGRANTGELFF.

The chain uses TRBV28 and TRBJ1-1; D is unresolved. V was cut by 5 bases and J by 1 base, with 11 bases left in between. The CDR3 length is 14 residues. CDR1 is MDHEN and CDR2 is SYDVKM in the germline V gene. The CDR3: CASSLPDWNTEAFF. The CDR3 coding sequence is TGTGCCAGCAGTCTACCGGATTGGAACACTGAAGCTTTCTTT.

The chain links TRBV2 to TRBJ2-1, with 9 nucleotides matching TRBD2. The CDR3 sequence is 12 residues long. Germline loops: CDR1 SNHLY, CDR2 FYNNEI. Trimming took 6 bases from V and 7 from J; bases not matched to a gene: 1. The DNA for the CDR3 is TGTGCCAGCAGGAGCGGGAGGAATGAGCAGTTCTTC. Translation: CASRSGRNEQFF.

Points on this clone: A much more abundant neighbour one base away suggests this may be a read error. The chain couples TRBV4-3 to TRBJ2-1; 11 bases match TRBD2. Germline assignment: CDR1 LGHNA and CDR2 YSLEER. The CDR3 covers 15 residues. V gave up 0 bases and J gave up 10 bases; unmatched junction bases: 5. CDR3 region: CASSQELAGVWEQFF. The CDR3 DNA is TGCGCCAGCAGCCAAGAACTAGCGGGAGTCTGGGAGCAGTTCTTC.

This chain uses TRBV6-6 with TRBJ2-7, with 8 bases matching TRBD1. The CDR3 runs to 14 residues. Losses at the gene ends were 8 bases for V and 0 bases for J; bases not matched to a gene: 6. Per germline, CDR1 MNHNY and CDR2 SVGAGI (reference sequence). The CDR3 sequence: CASGGGQGSYEQYF. The CDR3 nucleotides are TGTGCCAGCGGGGGTGGACAGGGCTCCTACGAGCAGTACTTC.